The 28 T cell receptor beta chains in this list originate from one sample, sequenced in a study of technical replicates of blood from several donors. Only in-frame clones appear in the TCRdb table, and some are missing; sequencing was by immunoSEQ multiplex PCR. This repertoire shows tens of thousands of clones, around 94% found once; its top ten account for 0.39%. The source material was T cells isolated from PBMCs. The receptors were gathered from a human donor in good health.

This chain connects TRBV9 to TRBJ1-4, with D perhaps TRBD1 (5 bases). The germline V gene encodes CDR1 SGDLS and CDR2 YYNGEE. The V gene lost 0 bases and the J gene lost 6 bases, with 15 bases spanning the gap. This CDR3 has 16 amino acids. CDR3: CASSVEIGGAYEKLFF. Here the CDR3 DNA reads TGTGCCAGCAGCGTAGAAATCGGGGGAGCCTATGAAAAACTGTTTTTT.

The chain employs TRBV11-3 and TRBJ2-7, with TRBD1 matching 7 bases. Germline V gives CDR1 SGHNT, CDR2 YENEEA. The CDR3 sequence is 13 residues long. The trim removed 5 bases at V and 2 bases at J, leaving 3 bases unmatched. This CDR3 is CASSPGQTYEQYF. CDR3 DNA sequence: TGTGCCAGCAGCCCGGGACAGACCTACGAGCAGTACTTC. The variable domain in full, with the rest retrieved from reference TRBV11-3 and TRBJ2-7, is EAGVVQSPRYKIIEKKQPVAFWCNPISGHNTLYWYLQNLGQGPELLIRYENEEAVDDSQLPKDRFSAERLKGVDSTLKIQPAELGDSAVYLCASSPGQTYEQYFGPGTRLTVT.

As to this clone: One junction end disagrees with the germline gene, perhaps due to a read error. The V gene is TRBV30, the J gene TRBJ2-7, with 9 bases lining up with TRBD2. Germline V gene lookup returns CDR1 GTSNPN and CDR2 SVGIG (reference sequence). The CDR3 is made up of 11 amino acids. In DNA, the CDR3 is TGCTCCGCGGGGGGGGCGTACGAGCAGTACTTC. This codes for CSAGGAYEQYF.

The rearrangement links TRBV6-5 to TRBJ1-3; D is unclear. This CDR3 has 12 residues. Germline lookup yields CDR1 MNHEY and CDR2 SVGAGI. V dropped 4 bases and J dropped 10 bases, with 11 bases sitting between them. The CDR3 region is CASSSTFRTIYF. The CDR3 nucleotides are TGTGCCAGCAGTTCGACATTTAGAACCATATATTTT.

The V call is TRBV27, the J call TRBJ2-7; D call uncertain. From germline, CDR1 is MNHEY and CDR2 SMNVEV (reference sequence). CDR3 size: 16 residues. The V end lost 5 bases, the J end lost 0 bases, and 17 bases lay between the germline ends. CDR3 in DNA: TGTGCCAGCAGTCCGCCCCAAACACAGTACTCCTACGAGCAGTACTTC. It yields the protein CASSPPQTQYSYEQYF.

The CDR3 DNA reads as TGCGCCAGCAGTGAGTCGGCGGAGCGTTTGAACGAGCAGTACTTC. Protein: CASSESAERLNEQYF. V usage is TRBV10-1 and J usage is TRBJ2-7, with D uncertain. The ends were cut back, 0 bases at V and 5 bases at J, with 14 bases in the middle. Germline loops: CDR1 WNHNN, CDR2 SYGVQD (reference sequence). This CDR3 comprises 15 residues.

V usage is TRBV7-2 and J usage is TRBJ1-1; unclear D gene. The germline gives CDR1 SGHTA, CDR2 FQGNSA. This CDR3 region has 13 residues. Trimming pared 2 bases from V and 1 base from J, leaving 5 bases between. CDR3 region: CASSLLRNTEAFF. DNA of the CDR3: TGTGCCAGCAGCTTACTGAGGAACACTGAAGCTTTCTTT. The complete variable domain, with remaining parts taken from reference TRBV7-2 and TRBJ1-1, reads GAGVSQSPSNKVTEKGKDVELRCDPISGHTALYWYRQSLGQGLEFLIYFQGNSAPDKSGLPSDRFSAERTGGSVSTLTIQRTQQEDSAVYLCASSLLRNTEAFFGQGTRLTVV.

V gene TRBV7-9 combines with J gene TRBJ2-1, with 9 bases identical to TRBD2. Germline-derived CDR1 and CDR2 are SEHNR and FQNEAQ (reference sequence). The CDR3 spans 15 residues. J lost 8 bases, V lost 5 bases, and 10 bases had no gene match. The CDR3 here is CASSHELAGAYEQFF. Written as DNA, the CDR3 is TGTGCCAGCAGCCACGAACTAGCGGGTGCATATGAGCAGTTCTTC.

This sequence joins TRBV5-1 and TRBJ2-7; D uncertain. Trimming removed 0 bases at V and 2 bases at J, with 12 bases between. This CDR3 region has 15 residues. CDR1 SGHRS and CDR2 YFSETQ come from the germline V gene. CDR3 coding DNA: TGCGCCAGCAGCTTGGAGACTCATCCGGCCTACGAGCAGTACTTC. Translated: CASSLETHPAYEQYF.

The chain has TRBV2 and TRBJ2-7, with 8 bases lining up with TRBD2. V was pared by 4 bases and J by 0 bases, with 2 bases of the junction left unmatched. CDR3 length: 14 residues. Germline lookup yields CDR1 SNHLY and CDR2 FYNNEI. CDR3 DNA sequence: TGTGCCAGCAGTGTTAGCGGGACCTCCTACGAGCAGTACTTC. This encodes CASSVSGTSYEQYF.

The chain uses TRBV7-2 and TRBJ2-1; 12 positions match TRBD2. Germline lookup yields CDR1 SGHTA and CDR2 FQGNSA. J was trimmed by 10 bases and V by 4 bases; bases with no gene match: 8. The CDR3 is 15 residues long. CDR3 region: CASSSRLAGEVEQFF. The CDR3 DNA reads as TGTGCCAGCAGCTCGAGACTAGCGGGAGAAGTGGAGCAGTTCTTC.

V gene TRBV9 combines with J gene TRBJ1-1, with TRBD1 matching 10 bases. CDR1 SGDLS and CDR2 YYNGEE come from the germline V gene. The V and J ends lost 4 bases and 11 bases, in that order; junction bases with no gene match: 8. The CDR3 has 13 residues. The CDR3 loop reads CASSSTRDRGAFF. The CDR3 DNA reads TGTGCCAGCAGCTCGACCCGGGACAGGGGTGCTTTCTTT.

V usage is TRBV6-1 and J usage is TRBJ2-1; no reliable D call. The V gene's germline CDR1 is MNHNS and CDR2 SASEGT. The CDR3 has 14 residues. Trimming took 0 bases from V and 7 from J, leaving 10 bases between them. CDR3 in DNA: TGTGCCAGCAGTGAAGCGCCCAGGATTAATGAGCAGTTCTTC. This translates into CASSEAPRINEQFF.

The V gene is TRBV25-1, the J gene TRBJ1-2; a possible D gene is TRBD1 (6 bases). The CDR3 covers 15 residues. V was shortened by 5 bases and J by 4 bases, with 17 bases between the two germline ends. The germline V gene has CDR1 MGHDK and CDR2 SYGVNS. The CDR3 bases are TGTGCCAGCAGTCCACGGACAGAGTTGGGCTATGGCTACACCTTC. It specifies CASSPRTELGYGYTF.

This sequence joins TRBV5-6 and TRBJ2-7; D is ambiguous. The germline V gene has CDR1 SGHDT and CDR2 YYEEEE. The CDR3 has 11 amino acids. Trimming left V 2 bases short and J 7 bases short, with 7 bases between. CDR3 loop: CASSLLTEQYF. The CDR3 coding sequence is TGTGCCAGCAGCTTACTGACAGAGCAGTACTTC.

The rearrangement links TRBV5-6 to TRBJ2-1; TRBD2 matches at 10 bases. CDR1 is SGHDT and CDR2 is YYEEEE in the germline V gene. There are 14 residues in the CDR3. V shed 3 bases and J 8 bases; nucleotides not matched to a gene: 5. CDR3 amino acids: CASSSSGSWDEQFF. CDR3 nucleotide sequence: TGTGCCAGCAGCTCTAGCGGGAGTTGGGATGAGCAGTTCTTC. The whole variable domain, filled in from reference TRBV5-6 and TRBJ2-1, reads DAGVTQSPTHLIKTRGQQVTLRCSPKSGHDTVSWYQQALGQGPQFIFQYYEEEERQRGNFPDRFSGHQFPNYSSELNVNALLLGDSALYLCASSSSGSWDEQFFGPGTRLTVL.

The count of this clone is one. V gene TRBV20-1 combines with J gene TRBJ2-7; D ambiguous. V shed 7 bases and J shed 2 bases, with 9 bases lying between them. In germline, CDR1 is DFQATT, CDR2 SNEGSKA (reference sequence). The CDR3 totals 11 residues. In nucleotides, the CDR3 is TGCAGTGTCCTGTCAGCCTACGAGCAGTACTTC. Its translation: CSVLSAYEQYF.

In this sample, this clone turned up a few times. The chain couples TRBV15 to TRBJ1-5; TRBD1 might be the D (6 bases). V lost 3 bases and J 5 bases, leaving 14 bases between the germline ends. Germline-derived CDR1 and CDR2 are LNHNV and YYDKDF (reference sequence). CDR3 length: 15 amino acids. As DNA, the CDR3 is TGTGCCACCAGCAGGAGCAGGGGTATATATCAGCCCCAGCATTTT. The encoded protein is CATSRSRGIYQPQHF.

The CDR3 coding sequence is TGTGCCAGCAGCTCCCTCGATTTTCGGACTCAATCGGGGGGCTACACCTTC. Translation: CASSSLDFRTQSGGYTF. V gene TRBV7-9 combines with J gene TRBJ1-2; the D is unclear. CDR1 and CDR2 from the germline V gene are SEHNR and FQNEAQ (reference sequence). V was trimmed by 4 bases and J by 8 bases, leaving 26 bases between them. The CDR3 is 17 residues long.

The chain uses TRBV6-1 and TRBJ2-1; the D gene is possibly TRBD2 (7 bases). Germline CDR1 is MNHNS and CDR2 is SASEGT. The CDR3 has 15 amino acids. V was cut by 1 base and J by 8 bases, with 15 bases left in between. CDR3 region: CASSEGSGGQDEQFF. DNA for the CDR3: TGTGCCAGCAGTGAAGGGTCGGGGGGCCAGGATGAGCAGTTCTTC.

The gene calls are TRBV18 and TRBJ2-7; a weak D match, TRBD1 (5 bases). Trimming took 6 bases from V and 4 from J, leaving 10 bases between them. Germline lookup yields CDR1 KGHSH and CDR2 LQKENI. This CDR3 has 12 residues. CDR3 nucleotides: TGTGCCAGCTCCCGGACATCTTACGAGCAGTACTTC. Its translation: CASSRTSYEQYF. Full variable domain (remainder filled in from reference TRBV18 and TRBJ2-7): NAGVMQNPRHLVRRRGQEARLRCSPMKGHSHVYWYRQLPEEGLKFMVYLQKENIIDESGMPKERFSAEFPKEGPSILRIQQVVRGDSAAYFCASSRTSYEQYFGPGTRLTVT.

The chain combines TRBV5-5 with TRBJ2-7; TRBD2 aligns across 10 bases. The CDR3 extends over 15 amino acids. The V and J ends lost 0 bases and 3 bases, in that order; junction bases with no gene match: 3. Looked up from germline, CDR1 is SGHKS and CDR2 is YYEKEE (reference sequence). CDR3 residues: CASSLEAGGVYEQYF. The CDR3 nucleotides are TGTGCCAGCAGCTTGGAAGCGGGAGGGGTCTACGAGCAGTACTTC. Based on the CDR3 plus reference TRBV5-5 and TRBJ2-7, the full variable domain is DAGVTQSPTHLIKTRGQQVTLRCSPISGHKSVSWYQQVLGQGPQFIFQYYEKEERGRGNFPDRFSARQFPNYSSELNVNALLLGDSALYLCASSLEAGGVYEQYFGPGTRLTVT.

The V and J genes are TRBV6-4 and TRBJ1-4; D unresolved. CDR3 length equals 17 residues. V dropped 0 bases and J dropped 4 bases, with 15 bases sitting between them. Germline CDR1 reads MRHNA; CDR2 reads SNTAGT. This CDR3 is CASSDSDLQASNEKLFF. For the CDR3, the DNA is TGTGCCAGCAGTGACTCCGACCTTCAGGCAAGTAATGAAAAACTGTTTTTT.

In its sample, this clone was seen once. V usage is TRBV4-2 and J usage is TRBJ2-2, with no clear D. The germline V and J ends were trimmed by 0 bases and 5 bases, with 13 bases remaining between them. Per the germline V gene, CDR1 is LGHNA and CDR2 is YNFKEQ. CDR3 length: 16 residues. CDR3: CASSQDRNSRTGELFF. The DNA for the CDR3 is TGTGCCAGCAGCCAAGATCGCAATAGTCGGACCGGGGAGCTGTTTTTT.

This rearrangement joins TRBV29-1 to TRBJ2-7; D unresolved. The V gene lost 0 bases and the J gene lost 4 bases, with 4 bases spanning the gap. Looked up from germline, CDR1 is SQVTM and CDR2 is ANQGSEA. This CDR3 spans 11 amino acids. The chain's CDR3 is CSVEDRYEQYF. In DNA, the CDR3 is TGCAGCGTTGAAGACAGATACGAGCAGTACTTC.

The sample holds one count of this clone. The chain uses TRBV29-1 and TRBJ2-2, with unresolved D. The germline CDR1 and CDR2 sequences are SQVTM and ANQGSEA. The CDR3 is 13 residues long. V lost 1 base and J lost 9, with 12 bases in between. CDR3 loop: CSVEGLEDRELFF. The DNA of the CDR3 is TGCAGCGTTGAAGGCCTAGAAGACCGGGAGCTGTTTTTT.

The rearrangement links TRBV2 to TRBJ2-1; no clear D gene. The V gene lost 2 bases and the J gene lost 6 bases, with 5 bases spanning the gap. CDR3 length: 12 amino acids. Per germline, CDR1 SNHLY and CDR2 FYNNEI. The CDR3 reads CASSENSNEQFF. CDR3 sequence (DNA): TGTGCCAGCAGTGAAAACAGCAATGAGCAGTTCTTC.

The J gene is TRBJ1-3, the V gene TRBV6-6, with D possibly TRBD1 on 5 matching bases. V shed 2 bases and J shed 4 bases, with 12 bases lying between them. CDR1 MNHNY and CDR2 SVGAGI come from the germline V gene (reference sequence). This CDR3 has 15 amino acids. This chain's CDR3 is CASSYPKGNGNTIYF. The CDR3, as DNA: TGTGCCAGCAGTTACCCGAAGGGGAACGGAAACACCATATATTTT.